These 25 T cell receptor beta chains share one sample of origin, sequenced in a study of blood T cell repertoires in COVID-19. Only in-frame clones appear in the TCRdb table, and some are missing; sequencing was by immunoSEQ multiplex PCR. The sample shows about 210,000 clones, about 87% of them seen only once. The specimen was PBMCs or T cells enriched from blood (not recorded which). The receptor source for this set is a man aged 30 to 39 who had recovered from COVID-19.

The chain couples TRBV7-9 to TRBJ2-7, with TRBD2 matching over 7 bases. Per the germline V gene, CDR1 is SEHNR and CDR2 is FQNEAQ (reference sequence). V lost 6 bases to trimming and J lost 1 base; unmatched junction nucleotides: 12. This CDR3 spans 16 amino acids. The CDR3 sequence is CASRRLSGTKSYEQYF. For the CDR3, the DNA is TGTGCCAGCAGACGACTGAGCGGGACCAAATCCTACGAGCAGTACTTC. Together with reference TRBV7-9 and TRBJ2-7, the CDR3 gives the full variable domain: DTGVSQNPRHKITKRGQNVTFRCDPISEHNRLYWYRQTLGQGPEFLTYFQNEAQLEKSRLLSDRFSAERPKGSFSTLEIQRTEQGDSAMYLCASRRLSGTKSYEQYFGPGTRLTVT.

The rearrangement joins TRBV11-2 to TRBJ1-2; TRBD1 agrees at 7 bases. Germline V lookup: CDR1 SGHAT, CDR2 FQNNGV. This CDR3 has 14 residues. V lost 6 bases to trimming and J lost 2 bases; unmatched junction nucleotides: 6. The CDR3 sequence: CASRVDRRNYGYTF. The CDR3 DNA reads TGTGCCAGCAGAGTGGACAGGAGAAACTATGGCTACACCTTC.

The chain recombines TRBV6-5 with TRBJ2-7; tentatively, D is TRBD2 (7 bases). There are 13 residues in the CDR3. Trimming took 7 bases from V and 7 from J, leaving 17 bases between them. CDR1 MNHEY and CDR2 SVGAGI come from the germline V gene. The CDR3: CASTTPGGREQYF. CDR3 nucleotide sequence: TGTGCCAGCACCACTCCCGGGGGGCGAGAGCAGTACTTC.

The rearrangement links TRBV25-1 to TRBJ1-1; the D gene is possibly TRBD1 (5 bases). V was trimmed by 4 bases and J by 2 bases, leaving 20 bases between them. The germline V gene encodes CDR1 MGHDK and CDR2 SYGVNS. The CDR3 has 17 amino acids. Written as DNA, the CDR3 is TGTGCCAGCAGTGGATTAGCATGGGGCCCTGGTAACACTGAAGCTTTCTTT. Its protein is CASSGLAWGPGNTEAFF.

This chain joins TRBV7-8 and TRBJ2-7, with D tentatively TRBD1 (6 bases). Germline V lookup: CDR1 SGHVS, CDR2 FQNEAQ. The CDR3 runs to 15 residues. V lost 1 base to trimming and J lost 2 bases, with 12 bases between them. CDR3 region: CASSLEQGRPYEQYF. The CDR3, as DNA: TGTGCCAGCAGCTTAGAACAGGGAAGGCCCTACGAGCAGTACTTC.

The rearrangement joins TRBV3-1 (or the pseudogene TRBV3-2) to TRBJ1-4; no clear D. Germline assignment: CDR1 LGHDT and CDR2 YNNKEL (reference sequence). This CDR3 has 15 residues. V lost 3 bases and J 8 bases, leaving 16 bases between the germline ends. The CDR3 bases are TGTGCCAGCAGCCAGCAAGAGGGCCACCGAGAAAAACTGTTTTTT. Protein sequence: CASSQQEGHREKLFF.

The count of this clone is one. The rearrangement joins TRBV7-2 to TRBJ2-1; 7 bases fit TRBD2. The germline gives CDR1 SGHTA, CDR2 FQGNSA. This CDR3 contains 15 residues. The ends lost 5 bases at V and 4 bases at J; junction bases unmatched: 8. In DNA, the CDR3 is TGTGCCAGCAGCCGCAGCACTAGCGTATACAATGAGCAGTTCTTC. Its protein is CASSRSTSVYNEQFF.

The chain has TRBV4-1 and TRBJ1-6; D remains ambiguous. The germline gives CDR1 MGHRA, CDR2 YSYEKL. V was trimmed by 3 bases and J by 7 bases, leaving 7 bases between them. CDR3 size: 13 residues. Here the CDR3 DNA reads TGCGCCAGCAGCCATCTGTCCAATTCACCCCTCCACTTT. Its translation is CASSHLSNSPLHF.

This clone was counted only a few times. The chain joins TRBV7-5 to TRBJ1-2; the D segment call TRBD1 is taken from the table without a DNA check. TRBV7-5 is a listed pseudogene. The CDR3 sequence is 13 residues long. This chain's CDR3 is CARSSSGLYGYTF. CDR3 DNA sequence: TGTGCCAGAAGCTCCTCAGGGCTCTATGGCTACACCTTC.

This clone occurred a few times. This sequence joins TRBV23-1 and TRBJ2-1; TRBD2 agrees at 10 bases. TRBV23-1 is noted as an ORF with a role that remains uncertain. J lost 7 bases, V lost 2 bases, and 14 bases had no gene match. The CDR3 contains 18 residues. The DNA of the CDR3 is TGCGCCAGCAGTCAAAAGGCGGGACAGCTAGCGGGAGTGAATGAGCAGTTCTTC. Translated: CASSQKAGQLAGVNEQFF.

The chain is built from TRBV7-9 and TRBJ1-5; 9 bases are a match to TRBD1. The CDR3 sequence is 18 residues long. The V gene end was trimmed by 2 bases and the J gene end by 4 bases; junction bases not matched to a gene: 12. Germline CDR1 SEHNR, CDR2 FQNEAQ (reference sequence). This chain's CDR3 is CASSLFPGGTGTNQPQHF. The CDR3 DNA sequence: TGTGCCAGCAGCTTATTCCCGGGGGGGACAGGGACAAATCAGCCCCAGCATTTT.

CDR3 DNA: TGTGCCAGCAGCTTAGCGGGAGTGGTCACCGGGGAGCTGTTTTTT. Amino acids: CASSLAGVVTGELFF. V usage is TRBV7-9 and J usage is TRBJ2-2; possibly TRBD2 for D (5 bases). CDR1 and CDR2 from the germline V gene are SEHNR and FQNEAQ (reference sequence). This CDR3 is 15 amino acids long. V lost 0 bases, J lost 4 bases, and 9 bases lay in between.

The chain combines TRBV24-1 with TRBJ2-3, with 7 bases matching TRBD2. CDR1 and CDR2 from the germline V gene are KGHDR and SFDVKD. CDR3 length: 17 residues. V was clipped by 4 bases and J by 6 bases; unmatched bases: 15. CDR3 loop: CATSESWDYLTRDTQYF. CDR3 bases: TGTGCCACCAGTGAGTCGTGGGACTACCTAACGAGGGATACGCAGTATTTT.

This clone showed up just a few times. J is TRBJ1-6 and V is TRBV5-4, with 9 positions matching TRBD1. Trimming took 3 bases from V and 9 from J; bases not matched to a gene: 7. The CDR3 length is 15 residues. Germline loops: CDR1 SGHNT, CDR2 YYREEE (reference sequence). The CDR3 protein is CASSSTGTGISPLHF. CDR3 bases: TGTGCCAGCAGCTCCACCGGGACAGGGATTTCACCCCTCCACTTT.

The V and J genes are TRBV7-6 and TRBJ2-7; 10 bases align to TRBD2. Germline lookup yields CDR1 SGHVS and CDR2 FNYEAQ. The V and J ends lost 0 bases and 0 bases, in that order; junction bases with no gene match: 14. The CDR3 covers 20 residues. CDR3 coding DNA: TGTGCCAGCAGCTTAGCGTTGGCTAGCGGGAGTAGCCGGAGCTCCTACGAGCAGTACTTC. This sequence encodes CASSLALASGSSRSSYEQYF.

The chain combines TRBV5-4 with TRBJ2-7; 9 bases match TRBD1. Germline V gives CDR1 SGHNT, CDR2 YYREEE (reference sequence). The CDR3 extends over 15 amino acids. Losses at the gene ends were 4 bases for V and 5 bases for J; bases not matched to a gene: 10. The DNA of the CDR3 is TGTGCCAGCAGCCCCACCCGGGACAGGGCCCACGAGCAGTACTTC. Translation gives CASSPTRDRAHEQYF.

This sequence joins TRBV6-2 or TRBV6-3 and TRBJ2-2; 7 bases fit TRBD1. Germline trimming cut 2 bases from V and 4 bases from J; bases unmatched to any gene: 1. The CDR3 is 14 residues long. The germline CDR1 and CDR2 sequences are MNHEY and SVGEGT. CDR3 sequence reads: CASSYRTGTGELFF. CDR3 DNA sequence: TGTGCCAGCAGTTACCGGACAGGCACCGGGGAGCTGTTTTTT.

The gene calls are TRBV30 and TRBJ1-2; the D is unclear. This CDR3 is built from 10 residues. Trimming took off 2 bases at V and 8 bases at J, with 6 bases between the two ends. Per the germline V gene, CDR1 is GTSNPN and CDR2 is SVGIG (reference sequence). CDR3 DNA sequence: TGTGCCTGGAGTCAGCGCGGCTACACCTTC. It encodes CAWSQRGYTF.

V is TRBV4-3 and J is TRBJ1-4; possibly TRBD1 for D (5 bases). The CDR3 extends over 15 amino acids. V lost 4 bases to trimming and J lost 1 base, with 10 bases between them. Germline values: CDR1 LGHNA, CDR2 YSLEER. CDR3 nucleotide sequence: TGCGCCAGCAGCCTCGGCGGGGGAACTAATGAAAAACTGTTTTTT. Its protein is CASSLGGGTNEKLFF.

The V call is TRBV27, the J call TRBJ2-7; possibly TRBD1 for D (6 bases). CDR1 and CDR2 from the germline V gene are MNHEY and SMNVEV (reference sequence). The length of the CDR3 is 12 residues. Trimming pared 5 bases from V and 6 bases from J, leaving 11 bases between. In DNA, the CDR3 is TGTGCCAGCAGTACTAGGGGGTCCGAGCAGTACTTC. Its protein product is CASSTRGSEQYF.

The chain is built from TRBV10-1 and TRBJ1-1; D remains ambiguous. In germline, CDR1 is WNHNN, CDR2 SYGVQD (reference sequence). CDR3 size: 16 residues. With 0 bases removed from V and 0 bases from J, the gap between germline ends came to 11 bases. The CDR3 reads CASSESIAGMNTEAFF. The CDR3 DNA reads as TGCGCCAGCAGTGAGTCGATTGCAGGTATGAACACTGAAGCTTTCTTT.

This chain connects TRBV30 to TRBJ2-4; TRBD1 might be the D (7 bases). The CDR3 length is 15 residues. Trimming pared 0 bases from V and 10 bases from J, leaving 19 bases between. Germline V CDR1 and CDR2: GTSNPN, SVGIG (reference sequence). Here the CDR3 reads CAWSVGGTRGDIQYF. CDR3 sequence (DNA): TGTGCCTGGAGTGTAGGGGGCACAAGGGGGGATATTCAGTACTTC.

This rearrangement joins TRBV7-2 to TRBJ2-7; 13 bases match TRBD2. This CDR3 has 15 amino acids. Germline-derived CDR1 and CDR2 are SGHTA and FQGNSA. Trimming removed 3 bases from V and 2 bases from J; junction bases left unmatched: 1. The CDR3: CASSLGLAGTYEQYF. As DNA, the CDR3 is TGTGCCAGCAGCTTGGGACTAGCGGGAACCTACGAGCAGTACTTC.

This chain uses TRBV7-6 with TRBJ2-7; 11 positions agree with TRBD2. The CDR3 loop spans 16 amino acids. V lost 5 bases, J lost 0 bases, and 6 bases stayed unmatched. Germline CDR1 is SGHVS and CDR2 is FNYEAQ. CDR3 bases: TGTGCCAGCAGCCCTCTAGCGGGAGGAGTCTCCTACGAGCAGTACTTC. It yields the protein CASSPLAGGVSYEQYF.

V is TRBV2 and J is TRBJ1-1; a weak D match, TRBD1 (6 bases). Germline CDR1 SNHLY, CDR2 FYNNEI. This CDR3 comprises 13 residues. Between the trimmed V and J ends, which lost 6 bases and 1 base, there was a span of 9 bases. The CDR3 nucleotides read TGTGCCAGCAGGGGACACACGAACACTGAAGCTTTCTTT. It is translated as CASRGHTNTEAFF.